This is a list of T cell receptor beta chains from one sample in a study of siplizumab effects on memory and regulatory T cells. For these receptors, no antigen is known. Method: immunoSEQ multiplex PCR; TCRdb's copy keeps in-frame clones and lacks some. This sample yields around 8,000 clones, of which about 36% are seen a single time; 5.5% to 7.5% belongs to the top ten. What was sequenced was CFSE-low (dividing) CD8+ T cells sorted from an allogeneic mixed lymphocyte reaction. These receptors all stem from a human donor in good health; the cells came from an allogeneic mixed lymphocyte reaction. Each CDR3 is given with its conserved first and last residue. D genes are given only for firm matches. Size tells how often a clone was seen (once, few, many) or the class of an expanded clone, and some rows leave it out.

TGTGCCAGCAGTTACTCGGGCAGAAACACTGAAGCTTTCTTT	CASSYSGRNTEAFF	TRBV6-6	TRBJ1-1	few	NA
TGCGCCATTGGCCACTCCTCTGGGGCCAACGTCCTGACTTTC	CAIGHSSGANVLTF	TRBV5-4	TRBJ2-6	NA	NA
TGCGCCAGCAGCGCTAACCCCAGCTCCTACAATGAGCAGTTCTTC	CASSANPSSYNEQFF	TRBV4-1	TRBJ2-1	medium-sized	NA
TGTGCCAGCAGCACCGGGACAGGGTCCTACGAGCAGTACTTC	CASSTGTGSYEQYF	TRBV11-3	TRBJ2-7	NA	TRBD1
TGTGCCAGCAGCCCCCGTTGGGGGCAAGAGACCCAGTACTTC	CASSPRWGQETQYF	TRBV7-6	TRBJ2-5	NA	NA
TGTGCCAGCAGGCAGAGGGGCGGCGGCACTGAAGCTTTCTTT	CASRQRGGGTEAFF	TRBV28	TRBJ1-1	NA	NA
TGCGCCAGCAGCCCAATCCCAGAGAACACCGGGGAGCTGTTTTTT	CASSPIPENTGELFF	TRBV5-1	TRBJ2-2	few	NA
TGTGCCAGCAGCCTTGGGACTAGCGCTAGCTACGAGCAGTACTTC	CASSLGTSASYEQYF	TRBV7-9	TRBJ2-7	few	TRBD2
TGTGCCAGCAGTCCAAGTAGGGGTTATTTTGGCTACACCTTC	CASSPSRGYFGYTF	TRBV27	TRBJ1-2	few	NA
TGTGCCAGCAGTTTAGATGCGGGCAATGAGCAGTTCTTC	CASSLDAGNEQFF	TRBV27	TRBJ2-1	NA	NA
TGTGCCAGCAGCTTCTCGCCTAACACCGGGGAGCTGTTTTTT	CASSFSPNTGELFF	TRBV7-6	TRBJ2-2	once	NA
TGTGCCAGCAGCGTAGAGGCCCATAGCACCTCCTACAATGAGCAGTTCTTC	CASSVEAHSTSYNEQFF	TRBV9	TRBJ2-1	NA	NA
TGTGCCAGCAGCGAGGGGGTTGGCACTGAAGCTTTCTTT	CASSEGVGTEAFF	TRBV9	TRBJ1-1	NA	NA
TGTGCCAGCAGTTTTGGGACAGGTTCGGATGAGCAGTTCTTC	CASSFGTGSDEQFF	TRBV27	TRBJ2-1	few	TRBD1
TGTGCCAGCAGCTTGGGTGGAGGGATGAACACTGAAGCTTTCTTT	CASSLGGGMNTEAFF	TRBV5-4	TRBJ1-1	few	NA
TGTGCCAGCAGCGTTAGCTTACAGGGGGAGCAGTTCTTC	CASSVSLQGEQFF	TRBV9	TRBJ2-1	NA	TRBD1
TGCGCCAGCAGCCAAGATAGGGGAATTAACACCGGGGAGCTGTTTTTT	CASSQDRGINTGELFF	TRBV4-3	TRBJ2-2	medium-sized	NA
TGTGCCGCTGTCAGGGTGGGAAATCAGCCCCAGCATTTT	CAAVRVGNQPQHF	TRBV28	TRBJ1-5	NA	NA
TGTGCCAGCAGATCCTTACCGGGACAATCCTACGAGCAGTACTTC	CASRSLPGQSYEQYF	TRBV2	TRBJ2-7	medium-sized	NA
TGTGCCTGGAGTGTGGACGGACTCCACTACGAGCAGTACTTC	CAWSVDGLHYEQYF	TRBV30	TRBJ2-7	NA	NA
TGTGCTAGTGGTTTGATATTAGCGGGTGGAGAGACCCAGTACTTC	CASGLILAGGETQYF	TRBV12-5	TRBJ2-5	NA	TRBD2
TGCAGCGCCGCAGACTCCTACAATGAGCAGTTCTTC	CSAADSYNEQFF	TRBV29-1	TRBJ2-1	medium-sized	NA
TGTGCCAGCAGCGTATCGGGTCAGCTAAACAATGAGCAGTTCTTC	CASSVSGQLNNEQFF	TRBV9	TRBJ2-1	few	NA
TGTGCCAGCAGCCAAGATCGGAGGTACACTGAAGCTTTCTTT	CASSQDRRYTEAFF	TRBV4-2	TRBJ1-1	few	NA
TGTGCCAGCGGGAGCTCCTACAATGAGCAGTTCTTC	CASGSSYNEQFF	TRBV6-1	TRBJ2-1	NA	NA
TGTGCCAGCAGCTTATTTCTAGCGGATTACAATGAGCAGTTCTTC	CASSLFLADYNEQFF	TRBV7-9	TRBJ2-1	NA	TRBD2
TGTGCCAGCGCTACAGCGATGGGGTTAGATACGCAGTATTTT	CASATAMGLDTQYF	TRBV9	TRBJ2-3	medium-sized	NA
TGCAGCGTTGTCCCGGCTAGCGGGAGGGTATACAATGAGCAGTTCTTC	CSVVPASGRVYNEQFF	TRBV29-1	TRBJ2-1	NA	TRBD2
TGTGCCATCAGGGGGACTAGCGGATACAATGAGCAGTTCTTC	CAIRGTSGYNEQFF	TRBV10-3	TRBJ2-1	NA	TRBD2
TGTGCCAGCCAAGGGGGGAACACTGAAGCTTTCTTT	CASQGGNTEAFF	TRBV5-3	TRBJ1-1	NA	NA